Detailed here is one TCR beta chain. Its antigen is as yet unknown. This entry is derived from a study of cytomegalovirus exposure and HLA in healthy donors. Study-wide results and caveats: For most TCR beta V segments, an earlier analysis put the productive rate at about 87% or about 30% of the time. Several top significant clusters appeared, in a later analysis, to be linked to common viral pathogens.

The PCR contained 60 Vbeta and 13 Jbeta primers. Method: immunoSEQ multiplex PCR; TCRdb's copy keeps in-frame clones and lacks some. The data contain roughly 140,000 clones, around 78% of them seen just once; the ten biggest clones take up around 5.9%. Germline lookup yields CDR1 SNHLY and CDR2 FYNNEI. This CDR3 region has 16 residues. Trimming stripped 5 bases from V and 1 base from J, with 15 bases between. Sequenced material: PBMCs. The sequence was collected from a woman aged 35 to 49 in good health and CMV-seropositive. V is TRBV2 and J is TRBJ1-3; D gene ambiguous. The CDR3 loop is CASSSQTPRSGNTIYF. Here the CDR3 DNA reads TGTGCCAGCAGTTCCCAAACCCCGAGGTCTGGAAACACCATATATTTT.